One sample yielded the 29 T cell receptor beta chains listed below, sequenced in a study of T cells in Graves' hyperthyroidism and ophthalmopathy. There were TCR beta CDR3 regions amplified from RNA transcripts. The study used the HTBI primer set for a first-round RT-PCR of the TCR CDR3. TCRdb reanalysed the multiplex PCR reads using MiXCR and keeps one entry per CDR3 protein. This table holds about 380,000 distinct CDR3 sequences, about 15% found once. Sequencing used blood. The source is a woman in her sixties or seventies with Graves' hyperthyroidism.

Only a few counts were recorded for this clonotype. The chain employs TRBV20-1 and TRBJ2-1; 7 bases match TRBD2. CDR3 length: 15 amino acids. The germline CDR1 and CDR2 sequences are DFQATT and SNEGSKA (reference sequence). V trimming: 1 base; J trimming: 5 bases; junction bases outside the gene matches: 8. CDR3 coding DNA: TGCAGTGCTAGAGCGACTAGCCAATATCACAATGAGCAGTTCTTC. Its translation: CSARATSQYHNEQFF.

This clonotype came up many times. The chain is built from TRBV2 and TRBJ1-1; D ambiguous. Germline loops: CDR1 SNHLY, CDR2 FYNNEI. The CDR3 sequence is 12 residues long. V was shortened by 10 bases and J by 6 bases, with 15 bases between the two germline ends. CDR3 protein: CATKRSGAEAFF. CDR3 bases: TGTGCCACAAAGAGGTCTGGCGCTGAAGCTTTCTTT. The full variable domain, completed using reference TRBV2 and TRBJ1-1, is EPEVTQTPSHQVTQMGQEVILRCVPISNHLYFYWYRQILGQKVEFLVSFYNNEISEKSEIFDDQFSVERPDGSNFTLKIRSTKLEDSAMYFCATKRSGAEAFFGQGTRLTVV.

This clonotype was observed at least ten times. This chain joins TRBV6-1 and TRBJ2-5; 13 bases map to TRBD2. V lost 8 bases and J lost 9; bases outside the gene matches: 12. This CDR3 has 15 residues. The germline V gene has CDR1 MNHNS and CDR2 SASEGT. CDR3 nucleotides: TGTGCCAGCGTTGGGACTAGCGGGATTATGGGGGCCCAGTACTTC. This gives the protein CASVGTSGIMGAQYF.

This clonotype was observed many times. The rearrangement joins TRBV20-1 to TRBJ2-1; the D gene is possibly TRBD2 (6 bases). Germline CDR1 is DFQATT and CDR2 is SNEGSKA (reference sequence). The V end lost 3 bases, the J end lost 8 bases, and 20 bases lay between the germline ends. The CDR3 loop spans 15 amino acids. The CDR3 sequence: CSARYLGGFRDEQFF. The CDR3 nucleotides read TGCAGTGCTAGGTACTTGGGAGGATTCAGAGATGAGCAGTTCTTC.

V usage is TRBV20-1 and J usage is TRBJ2-1, with TRBD2 matching over 7 bases. The CDR3 is 14 residues long. The germline CDR1 and CDR2 sequences are DFQATT and SNEGSKA (reference sequence). Germline trimming cut 2 bases from V and 5 bases from J; bases unmatched to any gene: 6. The CDR3 region is CSARISGYNNEQFF. The CDR3 coding sequence is TGCAGTGCTAGAATTAGCGGGTACAACAATGAGCAGTTCTTC.

This clonotype was seen ten or more times. The J gene is TRBJ2-1, the V gene TRBV28, with D uncertain. V was trimmed by 6 bases and J by 4 bases, leaving 7 bases between them. The CDR3 is 12 amino acids. Germline CDR1 and CDR2: MDHEN and SYDVKM. CDR3 in DNA: TGTGCCAGCAGGGGGTCGTACAATGAGCAGTTCTTC. Encoded protein: CASRGSYNEQFF.

In its sample, this clonotype was seen many times. The chain employs TRBV7-2 and TRBJ2-3; D is uncertain. The CDR3 is made up of 17 amino acids. The V gene lost 4 bases and the J gene lost 4 bases, with 21 bases spanning the gap. The germline CDR1 and CDR2 sequences are SGHTA and FQGNSA. CDR3 loop: CASSSKPRVWFSDTQYF. The CDR3 bases are TGTGCCAGCAGCTCGAAACCCAGAGTTTGGTTTTCAGATACGCAGTATTTT.

This clonotype was seen at least ten times. This chain connects TRBV7-8 to TRBJ1-1; TRBD1 is a possible D gene (6 bases). The V and J ends lost 6 bases and 4 bases respectively, with 15 bases between them. Per germline, CDR1 SGHVS and CDR2 FQNEAQ. The CDR3 has 14 amino acids. CDR3 in DNA: TGTGCCAGCAGTTCTTCTAGGGGGTTCACTGAAGCTTTCTTT. This encodes CASSSSRGFTEAFF.

The chain carries TRBV7-2 and TRBJ2-1; D remains ambiguous. Trimming stripped 5 bases from V and 9 bases from J, with 17 bases between. The CDR3 runs to 14 residues. Per the germline V gene, CDR1 is SGHTA and CDR2 is FQGNSA. The CDR3 DNA is TGTGCCAGCAGCCCAACCCTTGCCGCCTTTGAGCAGTTCTTC. It translates to CASSPTLAAFEQFF.

The chain links TRBV9 to TRBJ2-1; TRBD1 agrees at 8 bases. V gave up 4 bases and J gave up 4 bases; unmatched junction bases: 10. This CDR3 spans 16 amino acids. Germline V gene data show CDR1 as SGDLS and CDR2 as YYNGEE. CDR3 sequence: CASSLKQGVDYNEQFF. For the CDR3, the DNA is TGTGCCAGCAGCTTAAAACAGGGGGTGGATTACAATGAGCAGTTCTTC.

This clonotype appeared many times. The CDR3 loop reads CASSLGEANTEAFF. The CDR3 DNA reads TGTGCCAGCAGCTTAGGTGAGGCGAACACTGAAGCTTTCTTT. The rearrangement joins TRBV7-9 to TRBJ1-1; D gene uncertain. V was cut by 1 base and J by 1 base, with 7 bases left in between. The CDR3 is made up of 14 amino acids. Per the germline V gene, CDR1 is SEHNR and CDR2 is FQNEAQ (reference sequence).

This clonotype was counted ten times or more. The chain employs TRBV7-9 and TRBJ2-1; D is uncertain. This CDR3 is 14 amino acids long. Germline values: CDR1 SEHNR, CDR2 FQNEAQ (reference sequence). V was pared by 4 bases and J by 5 bases, with 12 bases between. The CDR3 nucleotides are TGTGCCAGCAGCTCGAGGCTGTTCGACAATGAGCAGTTCTTC. It codes for CASSSRLFDNEQFF.

This clonotype was counted ten times or more. J is TRBJ1-2 and V is TRBV5-1, with D perhaps matching TRBD1 (6 bases). Germline V gene sequence: CDR1 SGHRS, CDR2 YFSETQ. The CDR3 loop spans 14 amino acids. V was pared by 7 bases and J by 2 bases, with 15 bases between. CDR3 in DNA: TGCGCCAGCCGGGGGCCCGGAGGGAACTATGGCTACACCTTC. It encodes CASRGPGGNYGYTF. The full variable domain, rest sourced from reference TRBV5-1 and TRBJ1-2, is KAGVTQTPRYLIKTRGQQVTLSCSPISGHRSVSWYQQTPGQGLQFLFEYFSETQRNKGNFPGRFSGRQFSNSRSEMNVSTLELGDSALYLCASRGPGGNYGYTFGSGTRLTVV.

This clonotype was counted at least ten times. This chain joins TRBV6-1 and TRBJ2-1; 8 positions agree with TRBD2. J lost 7 bases, V lost 6 bases, and 14 bases had no gene match. CDR3 length: 16 residues. Looked up from germline, CDR1 is MNHNS and CDR2 is SASEGT. The CDR3 DNA reads TGTGCCAGCAGCCTCAGGACCAGCGGGAGCGGGAATGAGCAGTTCTTC. Translated, it gives CASSLRTSGSGNEQFF.

This clonotype showed up many times. The CDR3 is CASAKWGSTDTQYF. For the CDR3, the DNA is TGCGCCAGCGCCAAGTGGGGGAGCACAGATACGCAGTATTTT. The rearrangement links TRBV10-2 to TRBJ2-3, with D possibly called TRBD1 or TRBD2 (5 bases each). The CDR3 totals 14 residues. Germline V gives CDR1 WSHSY, CDR2 SAAADI. The V end lost 8 bases, the J end lost 0 bases, and 12 bases lay between the germline ends.

The table lists this clonotype with many counts. The rearrangement joins TRBV5-6 to TRBJ2-7; D uncertain. The V gene lost 3 bases and the J gene lost 0 bases, with 10 bases spanning the gap. The length of the CDR3 is 14 residues. From germline, CDR1 is SGHDT and CDR2 YYEEEE. This CDR3 reads CASSYFINSYEQYF. DNA for the CDR3: TGTGCCAGCAGCTACTTTATCAACTCCTACGAGCAGTACTTC.

This clonotype appeared many times. The V and J genes are TRBV12-3 or TRBV12-4 and TRBJ2-1, with TRBD2 matching over 16 bases. Losses at the gene ends were 6 bases for V and 7 bases for J; bases not matched to a gene: 12. The length of the CDR3 is 18 residues. The CDR3 DNA reads TGTGCCAGCAGCCGGGGGGGACTAGCGGGAGGGCCGGGTAATGAGCAGTTCTTC. Its translation is CASSRGGLAGGPGNEQFF.

This clonotype has a count of ten or more. CDR3 DNA sequence: TGTGCCAGCCGGGGACAGGGGGCGAGAGAGCAGTACTTC. Protein: CASRGQGAREQYF. V is TRBV12-3 or TRBV12-4 and J is TRBJ2-7; 12 bases match TRBD1. CDR3 length: 13 amino acids. The junction had 6 bases not matched to a gene; V was cut back by 8 bases and J by 7 bases.

At least ten counts were recorded for this clonotype. The CDR3 coding sequence is TGTGCCAGCACTTTCAGGGATGGGGGATACGAGCAGTACTTC. It yields the protein CASTFRDGGYEQYF. The chain couples TRBV12-3 or TRBV12-4 to TRBJ2-7; either TRBD1 or TRBD2 may fit D (5 bases each). The CDR3 totals 14 residues. V shed 7 bases and J shed 4 bases, with 17 bases lying between them.

This clonotype was detected only once. The germline gene is not matched at one end of the junction; a read error may be the cause. This chain uses TRBV5-4 with TRBJ2-1; 10 bases agree with TRBD2. Germline values: CDR1 SGHNT, CDR2 YYREEE (reference sequence). CDR3 size: 16 residues. The CDR3 region has the DNA TGCGCCAGCAGCGAGCTCCTAGCGGGAGAGGGCAATGAGCAGTTCTTC. Residues: CASSELLAGEGNEQFF.

This clonotype was counted only a few times. The rearrangement links TRBV12-3 or TRBV12-4 to TRBJ2-7; maybe TRBD2 (6 bases). The V end was cut by 6 bases, the J end by 4 bases, with 16 bases between. The CDR3 totals 14 residues. CDR3 nucleotide sequence: TGTGCCAGCAGAACCGGGACTGTAAGTTACGAGCAGTACTTC. Encoded protein: CASRTGTVSYEQYF.

This clonotype has more than one count but fewer than ten. With a much larger clone just one base away, this may be a read error. The chain combines TRBV20-1 with TRBJ2-5; perhaps TRBD1 as D (5 bases). Germline CDR1 DFQATT, CDR2 SNEGSKA (reference sequence). Trimming took 0 bases from V and 5 from J, leaving 13 bases between them. CDR3 size: 14 residues. The CDR3 loop is CSARDDSKVETQYF. CDR3 DNA sequence: TGCAGTGCTAGAGATGACAGCAAAGTTGAGACCCAGTACTTC.

The CDR3 sequence: CSAIRITGEEQFF. In DNA, the CDR3 is TGCAGTGCTATCAGAATTACAGGGGAAGAGCAGTTCTTC. V gene TRBV20-1 combines with J gene TRBJ2-1; TRBD1 agrees at 7 bases. Germline CDR1 DFQATT, CDR2 SNEGSKA (reference sequence). The CDR3 covers 13 residues. V was clipped by 4 bases and J by 10 bases; unmatched bases: 10.

This sequence joins TRBV11-3 and TRBJ2-2; 9 bases map to TRBD1. J lost 4 bases, V lost 5 bases, and 2 bases had no gene match. The CDR3 length is 14 residues. Germline CDR1 and CDR2: SGHNT and YENEEA. This CDR3 reads CASSATGGTGELFF. The DNA of the CDR3 is TGTGCCAGCAGCGCGACAGGGGGCACCGGGGAGCTGTTTTTT.

The chain has TRBV20-1 and TRBJ1-5, with D possibly being TRBD1 (5 bases). The germline V gene encodes CDR1 DFQATT and CDR2 SNEGSKA (reference sequence). V lost 1 base, J lost 7 bases, and 11 bases lay in between. The length of the CDR3 is 13 residues. The CDR3 DNA sequence: TGCAGTGCTAGAGGGGGCAGCTGGCAGCCCCAGCATTTT. It translates to CSARGGSWQPQHF.

This chain connects TRBV19 to TRBJ1-2; D ambiguous. Germline assignment: CDR1 LNHDA and CDR2 SQIVND (reference sequence). This CDR3 has 12 residues. Trimming removed 7 bases from V and 4 bases from J, with 10 bases in between. The CDR3 is CASTLSGYGYTF. The CDR3 region has the DNA TGTGCCAGTACCCTATCGGGCTATGGCTACACCTTC.

The rearrangement joins TRBV27 to TRBJ2-5, with 15 bases matching TRBD2. The CDR3 is made up of 19 amino acids. The V and J ends lost 5 bases and 6 bases, in that order; junction bases with no gene match: 16. CDR1 is MNHEY, CDR2 SMNVEV, per germline (reference sequence). CDR3 nucleotide sequence: TGTGCCAGCAGTCCCTGGACTAGCGGGAGGGCCGATGGGGTAAAGACCCAGTACTTC. It encodes CASSPWTSGRADGVKTQYF.

This clonotype was found a few times. This rearrangement joins TRBV28 to TRBJ2-2; 9 bases agree with TRBD2. With 5 bases clipped from V and 6 bases from J, the junction kept 22 bases outside the gene matches. Germline CDR1 is MDHEN and CDR2 is SYDVKM. CDR3 length equals 20 residues. CDR3 DNA: TGTGCCAGCAGTACCCCCAACTGGGCTAGCGGGGCCGTGGTAGCCGGGGAGCTGTTTTTT. This gives the protein CASSTPNWASGAVVAGELFF.

The chain uses TRBV10-3 and TRBJ2-7; tentatively, D is TRBD1 (6 bases). The CDR3 runs to 15 residues. V was pared by 4 bases and J by 0 bases, with 13 bases between. Germline V gene data show CDR1 as ENHRY and CDR2 as SYGVKD. In DNA, the CDR3 is TGTGCCATCAGTGCCACACAGACAGGCTCCTACGAGCAGTACTTC. This codes for CAISATQTGSYEQYF.